This TCR beta chain stems from a study of blood T cell repertoires in COVID-19. At the level of the study: Acute and convalescent COVID-19 specimens originated in the United States, Italy and Spain. In each case, the material was cDNA or gDNA derived from T cells, B-cell-depleted T cells, or PBMCs.

CDR3 length: 15 residues. V lost 5 bases and J lost 0, with 11 bases in between. Germline assignment: CDR1 SNHLY and CDR2 FYNNEI. Patients from Seattle were sampled longitudinally, starting during active infection. In the authors' methods: Scientists estimated how many nucleated cells there were by amplifying reference gene primers. Method: immunoSEQ multiplex PCR; TCRdb's copy keeps in-frame clones and lacks some. V and J calls plus clone size are reproduced from that table; the DNA served to infer D and trimming. This sample has roughly 170,000 clones, with about four fifths found just once. The TCR was taken from a woman aged 55-70 years with COVID-19, enrolled during active disease. The chain employs TRBV2 and TRBJ2-1; TRBD1 might be the D (5 bases). What was sequenced was peripheral blood. This CDR3 reads CASSPDKSSYNEQFF. The DNA of the CDR3 is TGTGCCAGCAGTCCGGACAAGAGCTCCTACAATGAGCAGTTCTTC.